This T cell receptor (beta chain) was recorded in a study of blood T cell repertoires in COVID-19. In the study overall: Spain, Italy and the United States supplied samples that represented acute and convalescent COVID-19. T cells, B-cell-depleted T cells, or PBMCs supplied cDNA or gDNA.

Authors' methods: The assay estimated nucleated cells by amplifying reference gene primers. TCRdb's copy holds only in-frame clones and misses some; the assay was immunoSEQ multiplex PCR. Clonal size and the V and J genes are those of that table, whereas D and trimming came from the DNA. The sample shows about 210,000 clones, roughly nine tenths of them seen only once. Per germline, CDR1 SGHVS and CDR2 FNYEAQ. This CDR3 comprises 17 residues. Trimming took 2 bases from V and 1 from J, leaving 15 bases between them. This TCR was recovered from a man aged 40-55 years with acute or convalescent COVID-19. Sequencing input: peripheral blood. The V gene is TRBV7-6, the J gene TRBJ1-5, with D unresolved. The CDR3 DNA reads as TGTGCCAGCAGCTTAAGTCCCCCCACAGTGAGCAATCAGCCCCAGCATTTT. Residues: CASSLSPPTVSNQPQHF.